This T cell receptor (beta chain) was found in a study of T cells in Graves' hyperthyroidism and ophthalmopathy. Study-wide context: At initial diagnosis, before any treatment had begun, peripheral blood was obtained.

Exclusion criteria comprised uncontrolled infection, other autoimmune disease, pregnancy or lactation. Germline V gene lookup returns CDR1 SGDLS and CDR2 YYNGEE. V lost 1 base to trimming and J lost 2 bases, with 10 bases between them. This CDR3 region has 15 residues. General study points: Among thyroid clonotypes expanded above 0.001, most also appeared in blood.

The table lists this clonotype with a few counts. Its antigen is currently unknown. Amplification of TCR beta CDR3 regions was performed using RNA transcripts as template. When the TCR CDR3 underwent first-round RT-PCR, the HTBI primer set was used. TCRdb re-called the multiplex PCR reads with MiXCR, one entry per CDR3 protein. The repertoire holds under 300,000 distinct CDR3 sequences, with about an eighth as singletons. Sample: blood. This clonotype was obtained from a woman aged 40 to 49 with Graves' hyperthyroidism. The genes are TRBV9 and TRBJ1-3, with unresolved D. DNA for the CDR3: TGTGCCAGCAGCGTAAGGTCGGAAGCTGGAAACACCATATATTTT. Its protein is CASSVRSEAGNTIYF.